The T cell receptor (beta chain) described here comes from a study of siplizumab effects on memory and regulatory T cells (dated by TCRdb to between 2019 and 2020). Describing the broader study: The study examined how the anti-CD2 antibody siplizumab affects alloreactive T-cell subsets in allogeneic mixed lymphocyte reactions built from human PBMCs. The study at large found these results: In reactions with siplizumab, an average of about 69% of mappable alloreactive CD4+ clones were Treg-derived, compared with around 28% in control reactions. Siplizumab significantly lowered the cumulative frequency of alloreactive sequences that could be traced to unstimulated CD4+ memory T cells. Because sequences below about 10^-5 frequency were poorly captured, only a minor fraction of alloreactive clones could be mapped to unstimulated subsets. Compared with memory T cells, unstimulated naive T cells appeared more diverse, and naive cells seemed to make a substantial contribution to the alloresponse. No functional confirmation was obtained for the suppressive function of proliferating Tregs from siplizumab cultures. Roughly 75-97% of proliferating CD4+ or CD8+ clones could not be assigned a naive or memory phenotype.

In a few donor pairs, further sequencing was done on unstimulated CD8+ naive, CD4+ memory, CD8+ TEMRA, CD4+ naive and CD8+ effector memory subsets. TCRbeta CDR3 sequencing was performed on sorted unstimulated T cells and on proliferating T cells recovered from mixed lymphocyte reactions. Fresh whole blood from ten HLA-typed healthy donors was used as the source from which PBMCs were isolated. CDR1 and CDR2 (SGHDT, YYEEEE) derive from the germline V gene. The CDR3 sequence holds 13 residues, the cysteine and phenylalanine included. Of all the DNA, just the CDR3 is kept, 39 bases in frame from base 1. Clipping removes 4 bases from V and 5 bases from J, with 3 as the unmatched junction base count. The protocol used for the library was the immunoSEQ multiplex PCR assay. Each sample had 85,000 to 100,000 TCR templates assayed by the deep sequencing platform. Genomic DNA extracted from sorted T cells was used for TCRbeta CDR3 sequencing. As for how the authors treated the data: The R programming language was used for clonal analysis of the TCRbeta CDR3 data. Comparing unstimulated samples against CFSE-low samples taken after the reaction was how alloreactive CD4+ and CD8+ clones were defined. By matching sequences to the repertoires of sorted unstimulated Treg and non-Treg cells, each alloreactive CD4+ clone was assigned a regulatory or non-regulatory origin. Here the immuneACCESS table is served through TCRdb, limited to in-frame sequences with V and J called. Missing clones are a known gap in these copies; in checked studies unresolved V genes cover under half, and the rest lacks a known reason. V, J and clone size are those of that table, while D and trimming were read from the DNA. The sample table records around 58,000 clones; around four fifths of these occur just once. The ten largest clones capture more than 3.5% of the sample.

About this clone itself: Its specific antigen is unknown. The sample holds no much larger clone one base away, and base qualities are not on file.

The chain employs TRBV5-6 and TRBJ2-3; TRBD1 aligns with 8 central bases. This TCR came from a human donor in good health. Sequenced sample: memory CD4+ T cells sorted from blood. This specimen's cell subset or site label, per the study, means: unstimulated CD4+ memory T cells. The CDR3 protein sequence reads: CASSLRGRDTQYF. The sequenced DNA: TGTGCCAGCAGCCTCAGGGGGCGAGATACGCAGTATTTT.